A single sample gave rise to the 24 T cell receptor beta chains below, sequenced in a study of cytotoxic CD8 clonotypes in ibrutinib-treated CLL. Measured with immunoSEQ multiplex PCR; TCRdb has only the in-frame clones, and not every one. The top ten hold roughly 12% of the sample, which has some 140,000 clones, about 80% seen once. This material consisted of PBMCs, taken after 12 months of ibrutinib treatment. The receptors were sampled from a human donor with chronic lymphocytic leukemia.

This clone was recorded once. The chain combines TRBV7-9 with TRBJ1-2, with 7 bases matching TRBD1. This CDR3 is built from 15 residues. Germline assignment: CDR1 SEHNR and CDR2 FQNEAQ (reference sequence). The V and J ends lost 1 base and 2 bases, in that order; junction bases with no gene match: 4. DNA for the CDR3: TGTGCCAGCAGCTTAGTTGCCAGGGGGAACTATGGCTACACCTTC. This gives the protein CASSLVARGNYGYTF.

This clone was observed a few times. The chain combines TRBV7-2 with TRBJ1-5; no firm D call. The V and J ends lost 1 base and 2 bases respectively, with 9 bases between them. Germline V gene data show CDR1 as SGHTA and CDR2 as FQGNSA. The CDR3 extends over 15 amino acids. The CDR3 DNA is TGTGCCAGCAGCTTAGGGCTGGTTGGCAATCAGCCCCAGCATTTT. As protein: CASSLGLVGNQPQHF.

J is TRBJ2-1 and V is TRBV15, with 12 bases that match TRBD2. The CDR3 is made up of 16 amino acids. The V and J ends lost 2 bases and 4 bases, in that order; junction bases with no gene match: 3. From germline, CDR1 is LNHNV and CDR2 YYDKDF (reference sequence). CDR3 region: CATSRRTSGRYNEQFF. Written as DNA, the CDR3 is TGTGCCACCAGCAGAAGAACTAGCGGGAGGTACAATGAGCAGTTCTTC.

The chain recombines TRBV15 with TRBJ2-7; tentative D call: TRBD2 (5 bases). Germline V lookup: CDR1 LNHNV, CDR2 YYDKDF (reference sequence). V was cut by 3 bases and J by 2 bases, with 14 bases left in between. This CDR3 contains 15 residues. The CDR3 loop is CATSSLLGGTYEQYF. CDR3 nucleotide sequence: TGTGCCACCAGCAGTCTCCTTGGAGGCACCTACGAGCAGTACTTC.

With regard to this clone: This sample also contains other DNA sequences that code for the same CDR3. V and J are TRBV5-1 and TRBJ2-3; D not resolved. The V and J ends lost 0 bases and 4 bases respectively, with 3 bases between them. This CDR3 is built from 12 residues. Germline-derived CDR1 and CDR2 are SGHRS and YFSETQ. CDR3 protein: CASSLGSDTQYF. The CDR3 DNA sequence: TGCGCCAGCAGCTTGGGATCAGATACGCAGTATTTT.

CDR3 nucleotide sequence: TGTGCCTCCCAGGGGGGGAGGCAGAGCACAGATACGCAGTATTTT. Protein product: CASQGGRQSTDTQYF. The gene calls are TRBV30 and TRBJ2-3; D may be TRBD1 or TRBD2 (7 bases each). The ends were cut back, 7 bases at V and 0 bases at J, with 17 bases in the middle. This CDR3 has 15 amino acids. Germline V gives CDR1 GTSNPN, CDR2 SVGIG (reference sequence). The whole variable domain, filled in from reference TRBV30 and TRBJ2-3, reads SQTIHQWPATLVQPVGSPLSLECTVEGTSNPNLYWYRQAAGRGLQLLFYSVGIGQISSEVPQNLSASRPQDRQFILSSKKLLLSDSGFYLCASQGGRQSTDTQYFGPGTRLTVL.

This chain joins TRBV4-2 and TRBJ1-4; no firm D call. Trimming removed 1 base from V and 7 bases from J, with 10 bases in between. The germline gives CDR1 LGHNA, CDR2 YNFKEQ. CDR3 size: 14 residues. CDR3 bases: TGTGCCAGCAGCCAAGCTAGAGAGGGTGAAAAACTGTTTTTT. Translated: CASSQAREGEKLFF.

The chain carries TRBV4-1 and TRBJ2-5; D not resolved. CDR3 length: 17 amino acids. CDR1 and CDR2 (germline): MGHRA, YSYEKL. Trimming removed 0 bases at V and 6 bases at J, with 20 bases between. The CDR3 spells CASSQEKSESLIQTQYF. DNA for the CDR3: TGCGCCAGCAGCCAAGAAAAATCGGAATCCCTCATACAGACCCAGTACTTC.

The chain combines TRBV7-2 with TRBJ1-4; tentatively, D is TRBD1 (5 bases). Trimming removed 5 bases at V and 7 bases at J, with 20 bases between. Germline CDR1 is SGHTA and CDR2 is FQGNSA. There are 16 residues in the CDR3. The CDR3: CASSLQTGGRGEKLFF. For the CDR3, the DNA is TGTGCCAGCAGCCTCCAGACTGGCGGAAGGGGTGAAAAACTGTTTTTT. Filled out from reference TRBV7-2 and TRBJ1-4, the complete variable domain reads GAGVSQSPSNKVTEKGKDVELRCDPISGHTALYWYRQSLGQGLEFLIYFQGNSAPDKSGLPSDRFSAERTGGSVSTLTIQRTQQEDSAVYLCASSLQTGGRGEKLFFGSGTQLSVL.

This clone was seen a few times. J is TRBJ1-5 and V is TRBV7-6; D unresolved. V dropped 4 bases and J dropped 3 bases, with 13 bases sitting between them. The CDR3 contains 15 residues. Germline V gives CDR1 SGHVS, CDR2 FNYEAQ. The CDR3: CASSSGLSFNQPQHF. The CDR3 nucleotides are TGTGCCAGCAGCTCCGGTTTGTCTTTCAATCAGCCCCAGCATTTT.

The J gene is TRBJ2-3, the V gene TRBV4-1; 13 nucleotides agree with TRBD2. Germline CDR1 MGHRA, CDR2 YSYEKL. After removal of 0 bases from V and 6 bases from J, the junction contained 6 bases not matched to a gene. The CDR3 spans 17 residues. CDR3 protein: CASSQEGLAGRWDTQYF. The CDR3 DNA is TGCGCCAGCAGCCAAGAGGGACTAGCGGGACGGTGGGATACGCAGTATTTT.

Only one count was recorded for this clone. CDR3 in DNA: TGTGCCAGCAGCCAGTCAGGGGGCTCGGAGACCCAGTACTTC. Translated, it gives CASSQSGGSETQYF. V gene TRBV7-9 combines with J gene TRBJ2-5; 8 bases line up with TRBD1. After removal of 5 bases from V and 5 bases from J, the junction contained 7 bases not matched to a gene. This CDR3 region has 14 residues. CDR1 SEHNR and CDR2 FQNEAQ come from the germline V gene (reference sequence).

This chain connects TRBV15 to TRBJ2-3; D is possibly TRBD2 (5 bases). Deletions cut 1 base from V and 10 bases from J, with 9 bases between. The germline CDR1 and CDR2 sequences are LNHNV and YYDKDF (reference sequence). This CDR3 comprises 12 residues. CDR3 sequence: CATSRGPGSQYF. The CDR3 DNA sequence: TGTGCCACCAGCAGAGGTCCGGGGTCGCAGTATTTT.

The chain joins TRBV12-2 to TRBJ2-5; the table's D call, TRBD1, was not checked against the DNA. TRBV12-2 is marked as a pseudogene. The CDR3 has 15 residues. The CDR3 coding sequence is TGTGCAAGTCGCCCAAGGGACAGGGAGGGAGAGACCCAGTACTTC. Encoded protein: CASRPRDREGETQYF.

This chain uses TRBV5-4 with TRBJ2-2; TRBD2 agrees at 16 bases. V lost 4 bases and J lost 5; bases outside the gene matches: 2. This CDR3 spans 16 amino acids. CDR1 is SGHNT and CDR2 is YYREEE in the germline V gene (reference sequence). For the CDR3, the DNA is TGTGCCAGCAGCGCGGGACTAGCGGGAGGGACCGGGGAGCTGTTTTTT. This codes for CASSAGLAGGTGELFF.

On this clone itself: Additional DNA sequences in this sample encode the identical CDR3. V usage is TRBV19 and J usage is TRBJ1-5; a weak D match, TRBD1 (6 bases). Trimming removed 4 bases at V and 6 bases at J, with 13 bases between. This CDR3 is 14 amino acids long. CDR1 is LNHDA and CDR2 is SQIVND in the germline V gene (reference sequence). CDR3 DNA: TGTGCCAGTAGTACCACAGGGACGGGTCAGCCCCAGCATTTT. Its translation is CASSTTGTGQPQHF.

This rearrangement joins TRBV7-2 to TRBJ2-7; D is undetermined. Germline V lookup: CDR1 SGHTA, CDR2 FQGNSA. The CDR3 consists of 14 residues. V lost 1 base to trimming and J lost 0 bases, with 7 bases between them. CDR3 coding DNA: TGTGCCAGCAGCTTAGAGCGCAGCTCCTACGAGCAGTACTTC. Protein product: CASSLERSSYEQYF.

The chain couples TRBV9 to TRBJ1-4; D remains unclear. V lost 7 bases and J 4 bases, leaving 14 bases between the germline ends. CDR1 and CDR2 (germline): SGDLS, YYNGEE. CDR3 length: 14 amino acids. The CDR3 reads CASARFQLNEKLFF. In nucleotides, the CDR3 is TGTGCCAGCGCCAGGTTCCAGCTTAATGAAAAACTGTTTTTT.

This clone appeared a single time. This chain links TRBV4-3 with TRBJ2-7, with 7 bases that match TRBD1. The CDR3 extends over 15 amino acids. Germline CDR1 is LGHNA and CDR2 is YSLEER. J gave up 5 bases and V 4 bases, and 11 bases lay outside the gene matches. The DNA for the CDR3 is TGCGCCAGCAGCCTAGAGACAGGGATGTTTGACGAGCAGTACTTC. Its translation is CASSLETGMFDEQYF.

The chain employs TRBV27 and TRBJ2-7; D is undetermined. Trimming cost V 3 bases and J 0 bases, with 12 bases left between them. CDR1 and CDR2 from the germline V gene are MNHEY and SMNVEV (reference sequence). The CDR3 contains 15 residues. The CDR3 sequence: CASSFFVGNSYEQYF. In DNA form, the CDR3 reads TGTGCCAGCAGTTTTTTCGTAGGAAACTCCTACGAGCAGTACTTC.

J is TRBJ2-6 and V is TRBV18, with D unresolved. Trimming removed 3 bases at V and 4 bases at J, with 4 bases between. Germline V CDR1 and CDR2: KGHSH, LQKENI. The CDR3 covers 13 residues. For the CDR3, the DNA is TGTGCCAGCTCACCGACAGGGGCCAACGTCCTGACTTTC. Its protein product is CASSPTGANVLTF.

This clone was seen just once. The DNA for the CDR3 is TGTGCCAGCAACCGACCACCCCGTACGGAGCAGTACTTC. Its translation: CASNRPPRTEQYF. The chain employs TRBV5-6 and TRBJ2-7; unclear D gene. The CDR3 loop spans 13 amino acids. Trimming cost V 6 bases and J 7 bases, with 17 bases left between them. Germline-derived CDR1 and CDR2 are SGHDT and YYEEEE.

This chain links TRBV30 with TRBJ2-5; a weak D match, TRBD2 (5 bases). Germline-derived CDR1 and CDR2 are GTSNPN and SVGIG (reference sequence). This CDR3 is built from 12 residues. Between the trimmed V and J ends, which lost 0 bases and 8 bases, there was a span of 10 bases. This chain's CDR3 is CAWSVYRGTQYF. CDR3 nucleotide sequence: TGTGCCTGGAGTGTATACCGGGGAACCCAGTACTTC.

This clone was observed a few times. This sequence joins TRBV4-1 and TRBJ1-3, with D hard to call. Germline V gene data show CDR1 as MGHRA and CDR2 as YSYEKL. V lost 0 bases and J 3 bases, leaving 9 bases between the germline ends. The CDR3 length is 15 residues. The CDR3 here is CASSQDLAGGNTIYF. CDR3 in DNA: TGCGCCAGCAGCCAAGATCTTGCTGGTGGAAACACCATATATTTT.